This TCR beta chain emerged from a study of cytomegalovirus exposure and HLA in healthy donors. This clone was counted only a few times. Its antigen is still unknown. The PCR ran on 60 Vbeta and 13 Jbeta primers. The assay was immunoSEQ multiplex PCR, and TCRdb's table has in-frame clones only and misses some. The sample has over 110,000 clones; 82% are singletons. Germline V CDR1 and CDR2: PRHDT, FYEKMQ (reference sequence). CDR3 length: 16 residues. J was trimmed by 2 bases and V by 5 bases; bases with no gene match: 9. Study-level results: In a later analysis, V- and J-gene trimming of beta chains associated with a DCLRE1C missense variant, replicated independently. In a later analysis, an Asian-associated ancestry cluster reportedly showed fewer N-insertions than the roughly 650-donor mean.

V and J are TRBV13 and TRBJ2-3, with TRBD2 identical over 8 bases. Source material: PBMCs. The clonotype was recovered from a male donor in good health and CMV-seronegative. As DNA, the CDR3 is TGTGCCAGCAGCCGGATTAATAGCGGGAACACAGATACGCAGTATTTT. Protein sequence: CASSRINSGNTDTQYF.